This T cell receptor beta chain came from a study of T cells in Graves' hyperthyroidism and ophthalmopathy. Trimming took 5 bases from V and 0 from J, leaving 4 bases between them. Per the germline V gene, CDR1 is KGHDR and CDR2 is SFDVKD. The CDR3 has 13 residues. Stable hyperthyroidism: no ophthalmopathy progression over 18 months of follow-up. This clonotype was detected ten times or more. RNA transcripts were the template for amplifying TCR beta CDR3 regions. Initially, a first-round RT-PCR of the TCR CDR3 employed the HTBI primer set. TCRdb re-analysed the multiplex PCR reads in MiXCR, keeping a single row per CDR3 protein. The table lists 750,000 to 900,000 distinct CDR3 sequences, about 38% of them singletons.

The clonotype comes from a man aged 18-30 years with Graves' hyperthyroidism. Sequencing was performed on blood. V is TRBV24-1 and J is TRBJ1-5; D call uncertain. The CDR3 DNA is TGTGCCACCAGTGCAGATAGCAATCAGCCCCAGCATTTT. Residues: CATSADSNQPQHF.